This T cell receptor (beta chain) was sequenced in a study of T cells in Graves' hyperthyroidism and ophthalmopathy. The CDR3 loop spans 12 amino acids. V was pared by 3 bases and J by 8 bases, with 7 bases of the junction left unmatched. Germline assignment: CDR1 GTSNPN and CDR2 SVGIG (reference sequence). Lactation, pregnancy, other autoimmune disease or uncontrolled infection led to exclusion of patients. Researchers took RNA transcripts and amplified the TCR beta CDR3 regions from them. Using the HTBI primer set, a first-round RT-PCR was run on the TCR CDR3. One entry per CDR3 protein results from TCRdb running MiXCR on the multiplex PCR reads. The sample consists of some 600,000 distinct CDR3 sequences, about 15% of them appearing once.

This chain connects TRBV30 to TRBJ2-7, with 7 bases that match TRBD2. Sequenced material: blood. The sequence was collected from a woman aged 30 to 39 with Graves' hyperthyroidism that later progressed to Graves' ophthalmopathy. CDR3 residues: CAWRRERGKQYF. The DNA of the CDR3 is TGTGCCTGGAGAAGAGAGCGGGGCAAGCAGTACTTC.